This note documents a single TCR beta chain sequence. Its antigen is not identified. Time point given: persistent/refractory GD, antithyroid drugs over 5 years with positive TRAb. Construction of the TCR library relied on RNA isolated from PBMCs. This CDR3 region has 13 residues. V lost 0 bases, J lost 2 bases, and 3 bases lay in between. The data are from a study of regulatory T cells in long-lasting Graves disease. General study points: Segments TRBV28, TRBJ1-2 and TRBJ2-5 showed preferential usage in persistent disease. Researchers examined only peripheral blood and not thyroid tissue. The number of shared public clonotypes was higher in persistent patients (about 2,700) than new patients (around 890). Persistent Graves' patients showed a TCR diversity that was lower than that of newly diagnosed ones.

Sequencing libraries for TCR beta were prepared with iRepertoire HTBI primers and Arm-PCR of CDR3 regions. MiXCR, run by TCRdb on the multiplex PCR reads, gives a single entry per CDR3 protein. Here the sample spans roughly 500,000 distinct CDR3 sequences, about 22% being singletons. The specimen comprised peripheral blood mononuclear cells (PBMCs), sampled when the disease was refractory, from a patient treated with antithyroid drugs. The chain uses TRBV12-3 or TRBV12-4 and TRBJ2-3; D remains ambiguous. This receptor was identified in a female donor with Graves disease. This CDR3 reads CASSLATTDTQYF. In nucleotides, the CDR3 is TGTGCCAGCAGTTTAGCGACCACAGATACGCAGTATTTT.